These T cell receptor beta chains were read from a single sample in a study of cytomegalovirus exposure and HLA in healthy donors. Sequenced by immunoSEQ multiplex PCR; TCRdb stores in-frame clones only, minus some. The sample gives roughly 100,000 clones, around two thirds of which show up once; approximately 3.9% is in the top ten. Sequenced sample: PBMCs. The receptors shown here come from a man aged 25 to 40 in good health and CMV-seropositive. Each CDR3 is given with its conserved first and last residue. A D gene is named only where the DNA matches it firmly. Clone size appears in some rows only: once, few, many, or a class for an expanded clone.

V	size	J	D	CDR3	DNA
TRBV2	-	TRBJ1-4	-	CASWRAVGNEKLFF	TGTGCCAGCTGGCGGGCAGTGGGTAATGAAAAACTGTTTTTT
TRBV20-1	-	TRBJ1-3	-	CSPKQGNTIYF	TGCAGTCCCAAACAGGGAAACACCATATATTTT
TRBV5-4	few	TRBJ2-3	TRBD2	CASRLAGGPPDTQYF	TGTGCCAGCAGACTAGCGGGGGGGCCCCCAGATACGCAGTATTTT
TRBV10-3	-	TRBJ1-3	TRBD1	CAISEGTGAVNTIYF	TGTGCCATCAGTGAGGGGACAGGGGCCGTTAACACCATATATTTT
TRBV5-1	-	TRBJ2-5	-	CASSLQGTQYF	TGCGCCAGCAGCTTACAGGGGACCCAGTACTTC
TRBV30	-	TRBJ1-4	-	CAWDGPGNYNEKLFF	TGTGCCTGGGATGGGCCCGGGAACTATAATGAAAAACTGTTTTTT
TRBV2	once	TRBJ2-1	-	CAPAGRGTTYNEQFF	TGTGCCCCAGCGGGGAGGGGGACAACCTACAATGAGCAGTTCTTC
TRBV5-4	few	TRBJ1-1	TRBD1	CASSYRTGDTEAFF	TGTGCCAGCAGTTACAGGACAGGAGACACTGAAGCTTTCTTT
TRBV6-4	few	TRBJ1-1	-	CASRPKAFF	TGTGCCAGCAGGCCTAAGGCTTTCTTT
TRBV7-9	few	TRBJ1-1	-	CASSSGVGYTEAFF	TGTGCCAGCAGCTCAGGGGTAGGATACACTGAAGCTTTCTTT
TRBV5-4	few	TRBJ2-1	TRBD2	CAARGAGVYEQFF	TGTGCCGCGCGGGGGGCTGGGGTCTATGAGCAGTTCTTC
TRBV9	once	TRBJ2-2	-	CASSVGTWSGELFF	TGTGCCAGCAGCGTAGGAACGTGGAGCGGGGAGCTGTTTTTT
TRBV6-6	-	TRBJ1-1	-	CASSYPGGRIYTEAFF	TGTGCCAGCAGTTACCCTGGAGGCAGAATTTACACTGAAGCTTTCTTT
TRBV6-1	-	TRBJ1-5	TRBD1	CASSHRDSKPQHF	TGTGCCAGCAGTCACCGGGACAGCAAGCCCCAGCATTTT
TRBV2	-	TRBJ2-3	-	CASSDGGLDTQYF	TGTGCCAGCAGTGATGGAGGTCTAGATACGCAGTATTTT
TRBV5-1	-	TRBJ2-3	TRBD2	CASSLSGRRGYTDTQYF	TGCGCCAGCAGCTTGTCGGGTAGGCGGGGGTACACAGATACGCAGTATTTT
TRBV29-1	-	TRBJ2-1	-	CSVEVGRGGTYNEQFF	TGCAGCGTTGAGGTCGGGCGGGGCGGTACCTACAATGAGCAGTTCTTC
TRBV5-8	-	TRBJ1-1	TRBD1	CASSLAGGNTEAFF	TGTGCCAGCAGCTTGGCAGGGGGAAACACTGAAGCTTTCTTT
TRBV5-1	-	TRBJ1-1	TRBD1	CASSSGGTGVYTEAFF	TGCGCCAGCAGCTCAGGGGGGACAGGGGTATACACTGAAGCTTTCTTT
TRBV6-5	once	TRBJ1-2	TRBD1	CASTPTGDYGYTF	TGTGCCAGCACCCCGACAGGGGACTATGGCTACACCTTC
TRBV5-1	-	TRBJ2-2	TRBD1	CASSSQGQGTGELFF	TGCGCCAGCAGCTCCCAGGGACAGGGCACCGGGGAGCTGTTTTTT
TRBV30	few	TRBJ2-7	TRBD1	CAWKITGGYEQYF	TGTGCCTGGAAGATAACAGGGGGGTACGAGCAGTACTTC
TRBV7-8	-	TRBJ1-2	-	CASSSPGDGGYTF	TGTGCCAGCAGCTCCCCAGGGGATGGTGGCTACACCTTC
TRBV9	-	TRBJ2-2	TRBD2	CASSPLPGGAGTGELFF	TGTGCCAGCAGCCCCCTCCCCGGGGGGGCCGGCACCGGGGAGCTGTTTTTT
TRBV25-1	-	TRBJ2-1	TRBD2	CASSSSGGESYNEQFF	TGTGCCAGCAGTTCTAGCGGGGGGGAGTCCTACAATGAGCAGTTCTTC
TRBV5-6	-	TRBJ2-3	TRBD2	CASSLAGGGTDTQYF	TGTGCCAGCAGTTTAGCGGGGGGTGGGACAGATACGCAGTATTTT
TRBV18	-	TRBJ1-3	-	CASSPGGAGNTIYF	TGTGCCAGCTCACCCGGAGGGGCTGGAAACACCATATATTTT
TRBV5-1	-	TRBJ1-4	TRBD1	CASSLNDRGSLFF	TGCGCCAGCAGCTTGAACGACAGGGGGTCACTGTTTTTT
TRBV10-3	-	TRBJ2-7	-	CAISPGLQEREQYF	TGTGCCATCAGCCCGGGACTCCAGGAGCGCGAGCAGTACTTC
TRBV6-5	once	TRBJ2-2	TRBD2	CASSLVSGGITGELFF	TGTGCCAGCAGTTTGGTGTCCGGGGGGATCACCGGGGAGCTGTTTTTT
TRBV30	-	TRBJ1-1	-	CAWSPAVFGRTEAFF	TGTGCCTGGAGCCCGGCCGTATTTGGGCGCACTGAAGCTTTCTTT
TRBV19	-	TRBJ2-5	-	CASSISVEETQYF	TGTGCCAGTAGTATTTCTGTTGAGGAGACCCAGTACTTC
TRBV19	-	TRBJ1-1	TRBD1	CASSIMGQGLGEAFF	TGTGCCAGTAGTATTATGGGACAGGGACTTGGTGAAGCTTTCTTT
TRBV5-4	-	TRBJ2-5	-	CASSLKSRQETQYF	TGTGCCAGCAGCTTGAAGTCCAGGCAAGAGACCCAGTACTTC
TRBV4-1	-	TRBJ2-4	-	CASWSGNIQYF	TGCGCCAGCTGGTCAGGGAACATTCAGTACTTC
TRBV6-5	-	TRBJ2-3	TRBD2	CASMGRGVRDTQYF	TGTGCCAGCATGGGACGGGGGGTAAGAGATACGCAGTATTTT
TRBV5-1	-	TRBJ2-7	-	CASSQGAGHEQYF	TGCGCCAGCAGCCAAGGGGCGGGGCACGAGCAGTACTTC
TRBV19	-	TRBJ1-5	-	CASSPTGKYSNQPQHF	TGTGCCAGTAGTCCGACAGGCAAGTATAGCAATCAGCCCCAGCATTTT
TRBV19	-	TRBJ1-1	-	CASSPGQEAFF	TGTGCCAGTAGTCCAGGACAGGAAGCTTTCTTT
TRBV27	few	TRBJ2-7	TRBD1	CASSRDRDYEQYF	TGTGCCAGCAGCCGGGACAGGGACTACGAGCAGTACTTC
TRBV19	-	TRBJ1-1	TRBD1	CASSYTGGGTEAFF	TGTGCCAGTAGTTACACAGGGGGAGGGACTGAAGCTTTCTTT
TRBV13	-	TRBJ2-1	-	CASSLEVHKYNEQFF	TGTGCCAGCAGCCTCGAGGTCCACAAATACAATGAGCAGTTCTTC
TRBV6-1	-	TRBJ2-5	-	CASIANAVLSETQYF	TGTGCCAGCATCGCCAACGCGGTCTTGTCGGAGACCCAGTACTTC
TRBV7-2	-	TRBJ1-2	TRBD1	CASSPRGGNYGYTF	TGTGCCAGCAGCCCGAGAGGGGGCAACTATGGCTACACCTTC
TRBV5-1	-	TRBJ2-1	TRBD2	CASSSTSGDYNEQFF	TGCGCCAGCAGCTCCACTAGCGGGGACTACAATGAGCAGTTCTTC
TRBV13	-	TRBJ2-3	TRBD2	CASSSFGAGGHTQYF	TGTGCCAGCAGCTCGTTCGGGGCGGGGGGGCATACGCAGTATTTT
TRBV11-2	-	TRBJ2-7	TRBD1	CASSSLLGDRAYEQYF	TGTGCCAGCAGCTCCCTACTAGGGGACAGGGCCTACGAGCAGTACTTC